What follows are 23 T cell receptor beta chains derived from one specimen sequenced in a study of blood T cell repertoires in COVID-19. Sequenced by immunoSEQ multiplex PCR; TCRdb stores in-frame clones only, minus some. This sample has 170,000 or so clones, with more than 85% found just once. The specimen was peripheral blood. The receptor set was obtained from a man aged 60-69 years with COVID-19, enrolled during active disease.

The chain uses TRBV7-3 and TRBJ2-5; 10 bases are shared with TRBD2. Germline lookup yields CDR1 SGHTA and CDR2 FQGTGA. This CDR3 spans 16 amino acids. Trimming at V came to 5 bases and at J to 2 bases, leaving 8 bases not matched to a gene. The CDR3: CASSLSSGSGQETQYF. CDR3 DNA sequence: TGTGCCAGCAGCCTCTCTAGCGGGAGCGGTCAAGAGACCCAGTACTTC.

Of note for this clone: The same CDR3 can be traced to other DNA sequences in this sample. V is TRBV3-1 (or the pseudogene TRBV3-2) and J is TRBJ2-5; maybe TRBD2 (6 bases). Between the trimmed V and J ends, which lost 1 base and 6 bases, there was a span of 12 bases. Per the germline V gene, CDR1 is LGHDT and CDR2 is YNNKEL (reference sequence). The CDR3 loop spans 14 amino acids. CDR3 protein: CASSQGRGRKTQYF. As DNA, the CDR3 is TGTGCCAGCAGCCAAGGGAGGGGCAGGAAGACCCAGTACTTC.

The count of this clone is one. This rearrangement joins TRBV5-1 to TRBJ2-3; possibly TRBD2 for D (5 bases). Per germline, CDR1 SGHRS and CDR2 YFSETQ. V was pared by 1 base and J by 2 bases, with 14 bases between. The CDR3 sequence is 16 residues long. DNA for the CDR3: TGCGCCAGCAGCTTGATCAGCGGCGGAAACACAGATACGCAGTATTTT. It translates to CASSLISGGNTDTQYF.

The V call is TRBV29-1, the J call TRBJ2-1; D gene unclear. Germline V gives CDR1 SQVTM, CDR2 ANQGSEA. V gave up 3 bases and J gave up 9 bases, with 9 bases separating them. The CDR3 sequence is 11 residues long. CDR3 in amino acids: CSVDEAIEQFF. The CDR3 DNA follows: TGCAGCGTTGATGAGGCGATTGAGCAGTTCTTC.

The chain employs TRBV7-9 and TRBJ1-3; 8 bases match TRBD1. V shed 4 bases, J shed 0 bases, and the junction held 11 bases outside the gene matches. Germline CDR1 and CDR2: SEHNR and FQNEAQ (reference sequence). This CDR3 spans 18 amino acids. The CDR3 nucleotides read TGTGCCAGCAGCTCTGCAATGACAGGGGCTCACTCTGGAAACACCATATATTTT. Translated, it gives CASSSAMTGAHSGNTIYF.

The chain uses TRBV12-3 or TRBV12-4 and TRBJ1-1; D is perhaps TRBD1 (5 bases). CDR3 length: 13 amino acids. Trimming removed 6 bases at V and 7 bases at J, with 15 bases between. CDR3 protein: CASRFQGVSEAFF. The CDR3 region has the DNA TGTGCCAGCAGATTTCAGGGCGTTAGTGAAGCTTTCTTT.

The V call is TRBV7-2, the J call TRBJ1-2; 11 bases match TRBD1. J gave up 7 bases and V 5 bases, and 6 bases lay outside the gene matches. The germline CDR1 and CDR2 sequences are SGHTA and FQGNSA. The length of the CDR3 is 14 residues. The CDR3 DNA reads as TGTGCCAGCAGCCAGACCGGGACAGGGGGTGGCTACACCTTC. As protein: CASSQTGTGGGYTF.

The chain has TRBV9 and TRBJ1-6, with TRBD1 identical over 9 bases. Germline CDR1 reads SGDLS; CDR2 reads YYNGEE. J lost 5 bases, V lost 4 bases, and 10 bases had no gene match. CDR3 size: 17 residues. The CDR3 DNA reads TGTGCCAGCAGCTCCCGACAGGGGGTTCGGGATAATTCACCCCTCCACTTT. Its translation is CASSSRQGVRDNSPLHF.

J is TRBJ1-2 and V is TRBV12-3 or TRBV12-4, with TRBD1 matching over 7 bases. CDR3 length equals 13 residues. Trimming took 6 bases from V and 3 from J; bases not matched to a gene: 4. The CDR3 bases are TGTGCCAGCAGCCAGGGACAGTACTATGGCTACACCTTC. Encoded protein: CASSQGQYYGYTF.

The chain combines TRBV5-6 with TRBJ2-3; maybe TRBD2 (5 bases). V was clipped by 2 bases and J by 4 bases, with 11 bases between them. Looked up from germline, CDR1 is SGHDT and CDR2 is YYEEEE. CDR3 length: 14 residues. The CDR3 here is CASSFSPSSDTQYF. CDR3 bases: TGTGCCAGCAGCTTCTCTCCTAGCTCAGATACGCAGTATTTT.

This clone was picked up one time. CDR3 residues: CASREDSSRETQYF. As DNA, the CDR3 is TGCGCCAGCAGGGAAGACAGCTCAAGGGAGACCCAGTACTTC. The V gene is TRBV10-2, the J gene TRBJ2-5; tentative D call: TRBD1 (5 bases). V was trimmed by 6 bases and J by 5 bases, leaving 16 bases between them. CDR3 length: 14 amino acids. Germline V gene sequence: CDR1 WSHSY, CDR2 SAAADI.

The chain combines TRBV11-3 with TRBJ2-1; TRBD1 agrees at 9 bases. The CDR3 totals 16 residues. V was pared by 4 bases and J by 6 bases, with 10 bases of the junction left unmatched. Germline CDR1 reads SGHNT; CDR2 reads YENEEA. CDR3 sequence reads: CASSSPGTGLGNEQFF. The CDR3, as DNA: TGTGCCAGCAGCTCCCCCGGGACAGGGTTAGGCAATGAGCAGTTCTTC. Together with reference TRBV11-3 and TRBJ2-1, the CDR3 gives the full variable domain: EAGVVQSPRYKIIEKKQPVAFWCNPISGHNTLYWYLQNLGQGPELLIRYENEEAVDDSQLPKDRFSAERLKGVDSTLKIQPAELGDSAVYLCASSSPGTGLGNEQFFGPGTRLTVL.

The V and J genes are TRBV12-3 or TRBV12-4 and TRBJ2-7; D is ambiguous. The CDR3 has 11 residues. The V gene lost 8 bases and the J gene lost 3 bases, with 8 bases spanning the gap. DNA for the CDR3: TGTGCCAGCGGTCGGGTCTACGAGCAGTACTTC. This gives the protein CASGRVYEQYF.

This chain uses TRBV7-9 with TRBJ2-2; D might be TRBD1 (6 bases). CDR1 and CDR2 (germline): SEHNR, FQNEAQ (reference sequence). Trimming pared 3 bases from V and 5 bases from J, leaving 10 bases between. The CDR3 runs 14 residues. The CDR3: CASSFGQGTGELFF. The CDR3 DNA reads as TGTGCCAGCAGCTTCGGCCAGGGGACCGGGGAGCTGTTTTTT. The whole variable domain, filled in from reference TRBV7-9 and TRBJ2-2, reads DTGVSQNPRHKITKRGQNVTFRCDPISEHNRLYWYRQTLGQGPEFLTYFQNEAQLEKSRLLSDRFSAERPKGSFSTLEIQRTEQGDSAMYLCASSFGQGTGELFFGEGSRLTVL.

A few counts support this clone. The rearrangement links TRBV29-1 to TRBJ1-2; D gene uncertain. V shed 7 bases and J shed 1 base, with 7 bases lying between them. Germline V gene lookup returns CDR1 SQVTM and CDR2 ANQGSEA. This CDR3 comprises 11 residues. CDR3 in amino acids: CSGGVNYGYTF. In DNA form, the CDR3 reads TGCAGCGGCGGGGTTAACTATGGCTACACCTTC.

The chain couples TRBV18 to TRBJ1-1, with 7 positions matching TRBD1. From germline, CDR1 is KGHSH and CDR2 LQKENI. V dropped 5 bases and J dropped 0; count of bases not matched to a gene: 6. The CDR3 has 15 residues. CDR3 amino acids: CASSEAGGMNTEAFF. Here the CDR3 DNA reads TGTGCCAGCTCAGAAGCAGGGGGGATGAACACTGAAGCTTTCTTT.

The rearrangement joins TRBV19 to TRBJ2-7; TRBD1 matches at 7 bases. This CDR3 contains 14 residues. Looked up from germline, CDR1 is LNHDA and CDR2 is SQIVND (reference sequence). V shed 4 bases, J shed 2 bases, and the junction held 5 bases outside the gene matches. The CDR3 DNA reads as TGTGCCAGTAGTAAAAAGGGGGCGACCTACGAGCAGTACTTC. Translated, it gives CASSKKGATYEQYF.

The chain carries TRBV29-1 and TRBJ1-2, with a possible D match to TRBD1 (6 bases). The germline V and J ends were trimmed by 7 bases and 5 bases, with 14 bases remaining between them. Germline lookup yields CDR1 SQVTM and CDR2 ANQGSEA. The CDR3 consists of 12 residues. The CDR3 coding sequence is TGCAGCGCCTCACAAGGGGGATATGGCTACACCTTC. Translated: CSASQGGYGYTF.

V is TRBV27 and J is TRBJ2-3; D might be TRBD2 (5 bases). Trimming removed 6 bases from V and 3 bases from J, with 10 bases in between. The CDR3 runs 13 residues. Germline V lookup: CDR1 MNHEY, CDR2 SMNVEV (reference sequence). The CDR3 DNA follows: TGTGCCAGCAGAACCCCGGGGACAGATACGCAGTATTTT. Amino acid sequence: CASRTPGTDTQYF.

In its sample, this clone was seen a few times. This chain links TRBV2 with TRBJ1-5; TRBD1 aligns across 8 bases. The CDR3 contains 14 residues. The germline V gene encodes CDR1 SNHLY and CDR2 FYNNEI. V was pared by 4 bases and J by 2 bases, with 1 base of the junction left unmatched. The CDR3 coding sequence is TGTGCCAGCAGTGTGGGACAGGGCAATCAGCCCCAGCATTTT. This sequence encodes CASSVGQGNQPQHF.

The rearrangement uses TRBV6-6 and TRBJ2-2; TRBD2 matches 9 bases. The V gene end was trimmed by 5 bases and the J gene end by 5 bases; junction bases not matched to a gene: 12. The CDR3 totals 17 residues. Germline V gene data show CDR1 as MNHNY and CDR2 as SVGAGI (reference sequence). The CDR3 nucleotides read TGTGCCAGCAGTCTCTTCGGAGCAAGCGGGGGGACCGGGGAGCTGTTTTTT. It specifies CASSLFGASGGTGELFF.

The chain has TRBV30 and TRBJ1-2; TRBD1 aligns across 7 bases. The germline V gene encodes CDR1 GTSNPN and CDR2 SVGIG (reference sequence). CDR3 length equals 13 residues. V gave up 6 bases and J gave up 4 bases; unmatched junction bases: 8. Here the CDR3 reads CACYRGQGYGYTF. The CDR3 DNA sequence: TGTGCCTGTTACAGGGGCCAAGGCTATGGCTACACCTTC.

V is TRBV28 and J is TRBJ1-5, with a tentative D call TRBD1 (6 bases). Trimming shortened V by 6 bases and J by 2 bases, and 14 bases separated the two germline ends. The CDR3 totals 15 residues. Germline CDR1 MDHEN, CDR2 SYDVKM. CDR3 sequence reads: CASRKQGIGNQPQHF. CDR3 bases: TGTGCCAGCAGGAAACAGGGAATAGGCAATCAGCCCCAGCATTTT.